This TCR beta chain was identified during a study of Graves' ophthalmopathy and Graves' hyperthyroidism. Study-wide findings and caveats: Both an approximately 71% sensitivity and an approximately 76% specificity characterized the model's predictions of ophthalmopathy progression.

This clonotype was detected a few times. Its antigen is still unknown. Amplification from RNA transcripts yielded the TCR beta CDR3 regions. The authors performed first-round RT-PCR with HTBI primers and then a second-round multiplex PCR. Using its own MiXCR run on the multiplex PCR reads, TCRdb lists one record per CDR3 protein. Of 52,000 or so distinct CDR3 sequences listed, approximately 52% were seen once; the top ten hold 4.7%. Trimming took 6 bases from V and 0 from J; bases not matched to a gene: 4. The CDR3 consists of 16 residues. CDR1 and CDR2 (germline): SNHLY, FYNNEI. The source material was peripheral blood. The receptor comes from an adult woman with Graves' ophthalmopathy. This chain uses TRBV2 with TRBJ2-3, with TRBD2 identical over 12 bases. The chain's CDR3 is CASSRTSGRSTDTQYF. Here the CDR3 DNA reads TGTGCCAGCAGCCGCACTAGCGGGAGGAGCACAGATACGCAGTATTTT.